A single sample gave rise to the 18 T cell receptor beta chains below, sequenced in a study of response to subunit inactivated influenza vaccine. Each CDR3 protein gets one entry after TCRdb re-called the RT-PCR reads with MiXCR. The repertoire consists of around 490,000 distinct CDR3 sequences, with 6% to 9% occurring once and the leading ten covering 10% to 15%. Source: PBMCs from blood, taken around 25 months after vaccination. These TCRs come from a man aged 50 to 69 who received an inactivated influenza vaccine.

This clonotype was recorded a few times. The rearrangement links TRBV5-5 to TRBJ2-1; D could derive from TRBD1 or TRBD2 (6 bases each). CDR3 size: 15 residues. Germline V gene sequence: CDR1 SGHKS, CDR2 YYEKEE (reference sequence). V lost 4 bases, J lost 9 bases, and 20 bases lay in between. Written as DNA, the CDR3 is TGTGCCAGCAGCCCTTGGGGGGCGGGCGAAGGTGAGCAGTTCTTC. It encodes CASSPWGAGEGEQFF.

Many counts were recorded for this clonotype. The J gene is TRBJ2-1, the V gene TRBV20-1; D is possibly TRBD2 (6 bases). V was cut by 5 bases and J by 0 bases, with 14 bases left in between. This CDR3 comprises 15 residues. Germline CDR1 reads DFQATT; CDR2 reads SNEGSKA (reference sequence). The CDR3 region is CSASGTRSSYNEQFF. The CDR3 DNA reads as TGCAGTGCTTCCGGGACTCGGAGCTCCTACAATGAGCAGTTCTTC.

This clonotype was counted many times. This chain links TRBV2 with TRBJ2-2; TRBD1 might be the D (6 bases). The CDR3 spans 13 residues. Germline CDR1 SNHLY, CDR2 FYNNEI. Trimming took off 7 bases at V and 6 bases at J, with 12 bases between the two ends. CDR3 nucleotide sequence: TGTGCCAGCACCCCACAGGGTTCCGGGGAGCTGTTTTTT. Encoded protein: CASTPQGSGELFF.

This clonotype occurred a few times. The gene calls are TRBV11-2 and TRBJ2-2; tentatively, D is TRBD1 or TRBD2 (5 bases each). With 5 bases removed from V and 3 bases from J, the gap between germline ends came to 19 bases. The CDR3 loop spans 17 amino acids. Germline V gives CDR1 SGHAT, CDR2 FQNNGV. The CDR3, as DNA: TGTGCCAGCAGCCCTCCCCTTAGGGGACCCGACACCGGGGAGCTGTTTTTT. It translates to CASSPPLRGPDTGELFF.

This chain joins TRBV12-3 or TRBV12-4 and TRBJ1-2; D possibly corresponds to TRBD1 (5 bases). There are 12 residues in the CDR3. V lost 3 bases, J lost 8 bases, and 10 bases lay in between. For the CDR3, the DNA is TGTGCCAGCAGTTTTTCTCGGGGGGGCTACACCTTC. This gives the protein CASSFSRGGYTF.

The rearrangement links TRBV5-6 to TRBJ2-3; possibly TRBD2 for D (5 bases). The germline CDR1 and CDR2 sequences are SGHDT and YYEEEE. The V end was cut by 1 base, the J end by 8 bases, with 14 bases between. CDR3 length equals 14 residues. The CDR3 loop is CASSLSFGVGTQYF. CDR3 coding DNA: TGTGCCAGCAGCTTGAGCTTCGGGGTGGGTACGCAGTATTTT.

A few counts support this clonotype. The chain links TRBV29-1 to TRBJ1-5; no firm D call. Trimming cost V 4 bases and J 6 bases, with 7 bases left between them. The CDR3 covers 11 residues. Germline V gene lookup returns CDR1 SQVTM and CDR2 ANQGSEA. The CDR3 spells CSVGEGQPQHF. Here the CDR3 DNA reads TGCAGCGTTGGGGAGGGTCAGCCCCAGCATTTT. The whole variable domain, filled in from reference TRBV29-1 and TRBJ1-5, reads SAVISQKPSRDICQRGTSLTIQCQVDSQVTMMFWYRQQPGQSLTLIATANQGSEATYESGFVIDKFPISRPNLTFSTLTVSNMSPEDSSIYLCSVGEGQPQHFGDGTRLSIL.

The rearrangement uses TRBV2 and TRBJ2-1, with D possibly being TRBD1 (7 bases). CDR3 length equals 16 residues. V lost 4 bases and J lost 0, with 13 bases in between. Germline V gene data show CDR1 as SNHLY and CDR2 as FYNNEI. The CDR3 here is CASSAQGGLSYNEQFF. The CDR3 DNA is TGTGCCAGCAGTGCTCAGGGGGGTCTCTCCTACAATGAGCAGTTCTTC.

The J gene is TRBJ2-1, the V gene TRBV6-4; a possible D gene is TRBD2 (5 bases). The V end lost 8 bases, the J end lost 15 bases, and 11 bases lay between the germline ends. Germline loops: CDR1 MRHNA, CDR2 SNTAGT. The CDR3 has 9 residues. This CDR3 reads CASWASWFF. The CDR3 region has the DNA TGTGCCAGCTGGGCTAGCTGGTTCTTC.

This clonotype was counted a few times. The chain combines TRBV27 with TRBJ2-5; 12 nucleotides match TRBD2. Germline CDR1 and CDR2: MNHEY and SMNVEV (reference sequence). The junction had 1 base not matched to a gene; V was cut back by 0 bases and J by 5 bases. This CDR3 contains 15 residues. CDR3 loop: CASSLSTSGSETQYF. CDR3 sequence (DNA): TGTGCCAGCAGTTTATCGACTAGCGGGAGTGAGACCCAGTACTTC.

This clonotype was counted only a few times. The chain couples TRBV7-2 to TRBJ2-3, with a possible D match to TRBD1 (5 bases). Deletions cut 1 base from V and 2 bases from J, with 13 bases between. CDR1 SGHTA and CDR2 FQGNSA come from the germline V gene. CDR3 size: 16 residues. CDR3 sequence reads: CASSLVGVDHTDTQYF. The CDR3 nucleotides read TGTGCCAGCAGCTTAGTAGGGGTAGACCACACAGATACGCAGTATTTT.

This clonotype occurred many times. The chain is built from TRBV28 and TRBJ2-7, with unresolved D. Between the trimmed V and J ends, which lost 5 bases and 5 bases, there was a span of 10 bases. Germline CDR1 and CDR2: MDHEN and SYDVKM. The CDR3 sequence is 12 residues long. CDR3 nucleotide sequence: TGTGCCAGCAGTCCACCGATGAACGAGCAGTACTTC. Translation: CASSPPMNEQYF.

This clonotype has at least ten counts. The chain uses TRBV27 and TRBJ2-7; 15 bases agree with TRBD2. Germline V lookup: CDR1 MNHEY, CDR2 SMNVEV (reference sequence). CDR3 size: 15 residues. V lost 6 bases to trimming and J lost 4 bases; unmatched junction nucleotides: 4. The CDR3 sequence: CASSRTSGRGYEQYF. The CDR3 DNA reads TGTGCCAGCAGCCGGACTAGCGGGAGGGGATACGAGCAGTACTTC.

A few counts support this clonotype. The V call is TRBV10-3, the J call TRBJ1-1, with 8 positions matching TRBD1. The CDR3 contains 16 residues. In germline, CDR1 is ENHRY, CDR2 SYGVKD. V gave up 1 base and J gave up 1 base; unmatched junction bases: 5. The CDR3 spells CAISEFHRGKNTEAFF. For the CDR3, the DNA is TGTGCCATCAGTGAGTTTCACAGGGGGAAGAACACTGAAGCTTTCTTT.

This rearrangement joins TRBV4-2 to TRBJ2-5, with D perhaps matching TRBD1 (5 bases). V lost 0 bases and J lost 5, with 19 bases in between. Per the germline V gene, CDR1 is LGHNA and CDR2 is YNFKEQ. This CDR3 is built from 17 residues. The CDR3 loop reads CASSQDWGQKSWETQYF. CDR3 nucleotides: TGTGCCAGCAGCCAAGATTGGGGCCAGAAGAGCTGGGAGACCCAGTACTTC.

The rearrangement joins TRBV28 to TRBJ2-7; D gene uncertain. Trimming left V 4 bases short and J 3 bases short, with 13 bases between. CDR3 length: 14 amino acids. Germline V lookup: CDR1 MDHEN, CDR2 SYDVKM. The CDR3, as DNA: TGTGCCAGCAGTTCGGTCCTGGGAAGCTACGAGCAGTACTTC. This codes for CASSSVLGSYEQYF.

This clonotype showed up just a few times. The CDR3 DNA is TGTGCCAGCAGTTTCCGGGGCTCGGGGATCACTGAAGCTTTCTTT. This translates into CASSFRGSGITEAFF. The chain links TRBV12-3 or TRBV12-4 to TRBJ1-1; the D gene is possibly TRBD1 (5 bases). The CDR3 has 15 amino acids. Trimming removed 3 bases from V and 4 bases from J, with 15 bases in between.

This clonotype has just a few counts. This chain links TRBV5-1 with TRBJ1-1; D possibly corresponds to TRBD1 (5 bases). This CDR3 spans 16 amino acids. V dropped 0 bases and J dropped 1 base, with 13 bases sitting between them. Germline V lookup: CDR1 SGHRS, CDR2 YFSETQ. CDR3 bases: TGCGCCAGCAGCTTGGCCGAGGGACGGCCGAACACTGAAGCTTTCTTT. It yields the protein CASSLAEGRPNTEAFF.